This is a list of T cell receptor beta chains from one sample in a study of vaccination and CD4 T cells after COVID-19. TCRdb itself ran the PCR reads through MiXCR, one entry per CDR3 protein. The sample has about 7,100 distinct CDR3 sequences, under 75% seen once. Their recognized antigens are unknown. The sequenced sample was CD4+ T cells from blood, cultured in vitro. The origin of the receptors is a human donor who had recovered from COVID-19. Each CDR3 is given with its conserved first and last residue. The order of the fields is V gene, J gene, CDR3 protein.

v_gene: TRBV6-1
j_gene: TRBJ2-7
CDR3aa: CASRAGGRSYEQYF

v_gene: TRBV2
j_gene: TRBJ1-2
CDR3aa: CASSEESVFYGYTF

v_gene: TRBV4-3
j_gene: TRBJ2-3
CDR3aa: CASSQDPRGTDTQYF

v_gene: TRBV27
j_gene: TRBJ1-2
CDR3aa: CASSAQPGLRNYGYTF

v_gene: TRBV27
j_gene: TRBJ1-6
CDR3aa: CASRTEMAYNSPLHF

v_gene: TRBV5-1
j_gene: TRBJ1-5
CDR3aa: CASSLDGSNQPQHF

v_gene: TRBV11-3
j_gene: TRBJ2-5
CDR3aa: CASSSGLAGLETQYF

v_gene: TRBV7-6
j_gene: TRBJ2-3
CDR3aa: CASSLYMGTGSTDTQYF

v_gene: TRBV20-1
j_gene: TRBJ1-5
CDR3aa: CSAREDQISGPQHF

v_gene: TRBV23-1
j_gene: TRBJ1-5
CDR3aa: CASSQFWTGSNQPQHF

v_gene: TRBV10-3
j_gene: TRBJ2-7
CDR3aa: CASARGLGYGEQYF

v_gene: TRBV25-1
j_gene: TRBJ1-4
CDR3aa: CASSVVGAEKLFF

v_gene: TRBV11-3
j_gene: TRBJ2-7
CDR3aa: CASSAGTTGRYEQYF

v_gene: TRBV20-1
j_gene: TRBJ2-2
CDR3aa: CSGTGDTGELFF

v_gene: TRBV7-2
j_gene: TRBJ1-5
CDR3aa: CASSPLYGDNQPQHF

v_gene: TRBV6-2/TRBV6-3
j_gene: TRBJ2-5
CDR3aa: CASSYAPPQKTQYF

v_gene: TRBV6-1
j_gene: TRBJ1-2
CDR3aa: CASKGSTGEGYTF

v_gene: TRBV15
j_gene: TRBJ2-3
CDR3aa: CATRQVTDTQYF